This T cell receptor beta chain was captured by sequencing in a study of T cells in Graves' hyperthyroidism and ophthalmopathy. Study outcomes and limitations: Model output signaled ophthalmopathy a median 6.5 months ahead of onset. Most thyroid clonotypes expanded above 0.001 appeared in blood too.

RNA transcripts served as the template for amplifying TCR beta CDR3 regions. A set of HTBI primers served as the primers for a first-round RT-PCR of the TCR CDR3. TCRdb re-derived calls from the multiplex PCR reads in MiXCR, one entry per CDR3 protein. The sample holds about 350,000 distinct CDR3 sequences; roughly an eighth are singletons and the top ten take almost 35%. V shed 3 bases and J 6 bases; nucleotides not matched to a gene: 6. Germline CDR1 LNHDA, CDR2 SQIVND (reference sequence). The CDR3 has 15 residues. Ophthalmopathy in the patients scored at least 3 on Clinical Activity Score and at least 4 on NOSPECS grade, lasting under 3 months. Cells are PBMCs isolated from around 9.4 ml of fresh blood. The table lists this clonotype with a few counts. What it binds is not known.

Sequencing input: blood. The clonotype originates from a woman between 35 and 50 years old with Graves' ophthalmopathy. The chain links TRBV19 to TRBJ2-1; TRBD2 matches at 9 bases. The CDR3, as DNA: TGTGCCAGTAGTATTGGGAGCGGGGGGCCCAATGAGCAGTTCTTC. Its translation: CASSIGSGGPNEQFF.